These 11 T cell receptor beta chains were all obtained from the same sample, sequenced in a study of T cell clonotyping in hematopoietic cell transplantation. This table comes from immunoSEQ multiplex PCR, and its TCRdb copy is limited to in-frame clones, with some not included. Of about 80,000 clones in the sample, 90% to 97% are singletons; the top ten hold under 2%. As to time point: recipient sample about 28 days before transplant, after cytoreduction. This material consisted of peripheral blood mononuclear cells, taken before stem cell transplant. These receptors were taken from a woman in her forties or fifties with acute myeloid leukemia. Some clones in this sample may be carry-over from other donors' samples.

V gene TRBV19 combines with J gene TRBJ2-1; D is undetermined. The germline CDR1 and CDR2 sequences are LNHDA and SQIVND (reference sequence). Trimming left V 3 bases short and J 4 bases short, with 7 bases between. The CDR3 has 13 amino acids. The DNA for the CDR3 is TGTGCCAGTAGTATGTTAGAGTACAATGAGCAGTTCTTC. This translates into CASSMLEYNEQFF. Combining the CDR3 with reference TRBV19 and TRBJ2-1 gives the whole variable domain DGGITQSPKYLFRKEGQNVTLSCEQNLNHDAMYWYRQDPGQGLRLIYYSQIVNDFQKGDIAEGYSVSREKKESFPLTVTSAQKNPTAFYLCASSMLEYNEQFFGPGTRLTVL.

Only one count was recorded for this clone. The CDR3 sequence: CAISGKVHQAGNSYEQYF. The CDR3 nucleotides read TGTGCCATCAGTGGAAAGGTACATCAGGCGGGGAACTCCTACGAGCAGTACTTC. The chain joins TRBV10-3 to TRBJ2-7; perhaps TRBD2 as D (6 bases). Germline lookup yields CDR1 ENHRY and CDR2 SYGVKD. CDR3 length: 18 residues. V lost 4 bases and J 0 bases, leaving 22 bases between the germline ends.

This chain uses TRBV5-1 with TRBJ2-7; 8 bases line up with TRBD1. The CDR3 is made up of 14 amino acids. CDR1 is SGHRS, CDR2 YFSETQ, per germline. The junction had 11 bases not matched to a gene; V was cut back by 8 bases and J by 4 bases. For the CDR3, the DNA is TGCGCCAGTACTGAGGCCAGGGGGCCTTACGAGCAGTACTTC. This gives the protein CASTEARGPYEQYF.

The chain joins TRBV4-2 to TRBJ2-1; TRBD2 matches at 9 bases. Germline-derived CDR1 and CDR2 are LGHNA and YNFKEQ. Trimming at V came to 3 bases and at J to 2 bases, leaving 8 bases not matched to a gene. The CDR3 is 17 residues long. DNA of the CDR3: TGTGCCAGCAGCCATTGGGGTGGCGGGGGGGCCTACAATGAGCAGTTCTTC. This sequence encodes CASSHWGGGGAYNEQFF.

The J gene is TRBJ1-5, the V gene TRBV28, with 8 bases aligning to TRBD1. CDR1 is MDHEN and CDR2 is SYDVKM in the germline V gene. V was pared by 6 bases and J by 4 bases, with 14 bases of the junction left unmatched. The CDR3 runs to 17 residues. This CDR3 reads CASSRIGTGPRNQPQHF. CDR3 coding DNA: TGTGCCAGCAGCCGGATTGGGACAGGACCGAGAAATCAGCCCCAGCATTTT.

This chain uses TRBV6-4 with TRBJ2-7; 8 bases agree with TRBD1. The V gene end was trimmed by 5 bases and the J gene end by 2 bases; junction bases not matched to a gene: 11. Germline CDR1 and CDR2: MRHNA and SNTAGT. The CDR3 runs to 16 residues. The CDR3 region has the DNA TGTGCCAGCAGTCAGGCTCCTACGGACAGGGCCTACGAGCAGTACTTC. Its protein is CASSQAPTDRAYEQYF.

The J gene is TRBJ1-1, the V gene TRBV4-1; D gene ambiguous. V lost 1 base and J 1 base, leaving 10 bases between the germline ends. There are 15 residues in the CDR3. The germline V gene encodes CDR1 MGHRA and CDR2 YSYEKL. The CDR3 region is CASSQGGGANTEAFF. The CDR3 bases are TGCGCCAGCAGCCAAGGAGGCGGAGCGAACACTGAAGCTTTCTTT.

The chain is built from TRBV28 and TRBJ1-1, with D possibly being TRBD1 (5 bases). V dropped 5 bases and J dropped 10 bases, with 14 bases sitting between them. Looked up from germline, CDR1 is MDHEN and CDR2 is SYDVKM. CDR3 length: 12 amino acids. CDR3 protein: CASSIGQGGAFF. CDR3 sequence (DNA): TGTGCCAGCAGTATTGGCCAGGGAGGAGCTTTCTTT.

The chain uses TRBV27 and TRBJ1-6; 8 bases are a match to TRBD1. J lost 9 bases, V lost 2 bases, and 12 bases had no gene match. Germline CDR1 reads MNHEY; CDR2 reads SMNVEV (reference sequence). The CDR3 runs to 17 residues. The CDR3 bases are TGTGCCAGCAGTTTAAGAGCCCCTGACAGGGGATCTTCACCCCTCCACTTT. Translated: CASSLRAPDRGSSPLHF.

The chain is built from TRBV10-3 and TRBJ1-1; D not resolved. V dropped 4 bases and J dropped 0 bases, with 6 bases sitting between them. This CDR3 is built from 13 residues. Germline V gives CDR1 ENHRY, CDR2 SYGVKD. The CDR3 region is CAISVTLNTEAFF. The CDR3 region has the DNA TGTGCCATCAGTGTAACACTGAACACTGAAGCTTTCTTT.

The CDR3 sequence is CASSLAGSRVEAFF. CDR3 coding DNA: TGTGCCAGCAGCCTTGCGGGAAGTAGGGTCGAAGCTTTCTTT. The chain recombines TRBV7-8 with TRBJ1-1; no clear D gene. The CDR3 sequence is 14 residues long. The germline CDR1 and CDR2 sequences are SGHVS and FQNEAQ. Trimming stripped 5 bases from V and 8 bases from J, with 18 bases between.